This T cell receptor (beta chain) was sequenced in a study of metastatic and nonmetastatic thyroid tumors. Study summary: Comparison of repertoires was carried out across blood and tumor or nodule tissue from malignant and benign thyroid patients.

This CDR3 has 15 residues. V dropped 0 bases and J dropped 0 bases, with 11 bases sitting between them. In germline, CDR1 is DFQATT, CDR2 SNEGSKA (reference sequence). Ahead of thyroid surgery, no patient had received treatment of any kind. TCRdb reprocessed the PCR reads using MiXCR. The sample gives about 85,000 clones, roughly 8.6% of which show up once; 8.8% is in the top ten. The rearrangement uses TRBV20-1 and TRBJ2-5; D remains ambiguous. This clonotype was obtained from a female donor with papillary thyroid cancer or a benign thyroid nodule (not recorded which). Some clones in this sample may be carry-over from other donors' samples. Sequences were obtained from blood. CDR3: CSARDGQTYQETQYF. The CDR3 DNA follows: TGCAGTGCTAGAGATGGGCAGACGTACCAAGAGACCCAGTACTTC.